This TCR beta chain appears in the sequencing data of a study of low-dose radiotherapy and immunotherapy resistance in tumors. This clonotype was observed a handful of times. Documented time point: after trial treatment. Indicated treatment: LDRT plus nivolumab, ipilimumab, low-dose cyclophosphamide and aspirin (RACIN trial). The donors' regimen was nivolumab, ipilimumab, aspirin, low-dose cyclophosphamide and low-dose radiotherapy. This CDR3 is 18 amino acids long. The junction had 8 bases not matched to a gene; V was cut back by 6 bases and J by 1 base. Germline assignment: CDR1 MNHGY and CDR2 SAAAGT. Priming of first-strand cDNA relied on TRAV- and TRBV-specific primers (covering alpha and beta chains). Amplification of TCRs used a constant-region primer and V-primer adapter for about 20 PCR cycles. Isolated mRNA was amplified by in vitro transcription. TCRdb used MiXCR to reprocess the reads, holding one entry per CDR3 protein. The sample holds about 84,000 distinct CDR3 sequences, less than 20% seen once.

This sequence originates from a male donor with prostate cancer. Sequences were derived from PBMCs, sampled after low-dose radiotherapy plus immunotherapy. The chain couples TRBV6-8 to TRBJ2-3; 15 bases are shared with TRBD2. CDR3 nucleotides: TGTGCCAGCAGAGACGAGAGGACTAGCGGGAGGGGCACAGATACGCAGTATTTT. It codes for CASRDERTSGRGTDTQYF.